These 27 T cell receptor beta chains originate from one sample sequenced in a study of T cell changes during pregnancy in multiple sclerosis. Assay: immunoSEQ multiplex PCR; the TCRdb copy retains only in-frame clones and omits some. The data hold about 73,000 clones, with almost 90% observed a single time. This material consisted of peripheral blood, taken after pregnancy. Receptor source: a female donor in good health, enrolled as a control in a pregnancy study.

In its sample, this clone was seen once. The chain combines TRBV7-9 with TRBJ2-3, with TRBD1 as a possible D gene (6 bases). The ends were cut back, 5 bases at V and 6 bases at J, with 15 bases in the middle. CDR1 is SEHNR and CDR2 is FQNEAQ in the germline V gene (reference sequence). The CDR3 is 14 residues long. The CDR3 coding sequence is TGTGCCAGCAGCCAACAGGGATTCACGGATACGCAGTATTTT. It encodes CASSQQGFTDTQYF.

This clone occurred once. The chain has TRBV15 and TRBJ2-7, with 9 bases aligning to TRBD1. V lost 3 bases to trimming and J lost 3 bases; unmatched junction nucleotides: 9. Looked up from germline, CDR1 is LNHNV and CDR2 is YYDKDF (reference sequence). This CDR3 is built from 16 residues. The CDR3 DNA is TGTGCCACCAGCAGGGCGGGACAGGGAACCCGCTACGAGCAGTACTTC. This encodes CATSRAGQGTRYEQYF.

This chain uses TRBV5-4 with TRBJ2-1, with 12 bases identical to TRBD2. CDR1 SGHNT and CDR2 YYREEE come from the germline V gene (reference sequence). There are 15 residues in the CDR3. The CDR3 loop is CASRRLAGGRGEQFF. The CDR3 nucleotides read TGTGCTTCTAGGAGGCTAGCGGGGGGGCGTGGTGAGCAGTTCTTC.

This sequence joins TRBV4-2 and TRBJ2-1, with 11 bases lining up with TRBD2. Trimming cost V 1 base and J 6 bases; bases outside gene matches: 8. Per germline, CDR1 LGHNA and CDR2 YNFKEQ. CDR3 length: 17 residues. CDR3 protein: CASSQVGLAGGGNEQFF. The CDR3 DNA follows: TGTGCCAGCAGCCAAGTAGGACTAGCGGGCGGAGGCAATGAGCAGTTCTTC.

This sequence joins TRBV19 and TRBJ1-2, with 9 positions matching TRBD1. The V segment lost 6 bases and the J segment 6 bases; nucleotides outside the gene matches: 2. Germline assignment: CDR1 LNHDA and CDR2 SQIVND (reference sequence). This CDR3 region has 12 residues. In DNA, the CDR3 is TGTGCCAGTAGGGGACAGGGAAATGGCTACACCTTC. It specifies CASRGQGNGYTF. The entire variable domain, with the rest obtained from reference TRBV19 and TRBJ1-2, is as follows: DGGITQSPKYLFRKEGQNVTLSCEQNLNHDAMYWYRQDPGQGLRLIYYSQIVNDFQKGDIAEGYSVSREKKESFPLTVTSAQKNPTAFYLCASRGQGNGYTFGSGTRLTVV.

The CDR3 spells CASSPDRVGGYTF. The CDR3, as DNA: TGTGCCAGCAGCCCGGACAGGGTAGGCGGCTACACCTTC. The chain has TRBV5-6 and TRBJ1-2, with 8 bases matching TRBD1. Germline V gene sequence: CDR1 SGHDT, CDR2 YYEEEE. The V and J ends lost 4 bases and 8 bases, in that order; junction bases with no gene match: 7. CDR3 length: 13 residues. The variable domain in full, with the rest retrieved from reference TRBV5-6 and TRBJ1-2, is DAGVTQSPTHLIKTRGQQVTLRCSPKSGHDTVSWYQQALGQGPQFIFQYYEEEERQRGNFPDRFSGHQFPNYSSELNVNALLLGDSALYLCASSPDRVGGYTFGSGTRLTVV.

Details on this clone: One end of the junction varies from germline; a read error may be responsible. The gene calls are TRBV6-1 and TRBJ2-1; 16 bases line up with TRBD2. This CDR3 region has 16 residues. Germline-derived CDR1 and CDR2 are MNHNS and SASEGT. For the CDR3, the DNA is TGTGCCAGCAGGGAAGGGACTAGCGGGAGGGTGGATGAGCAGTTCTTC. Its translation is CASREGTSGRVDEQFF.

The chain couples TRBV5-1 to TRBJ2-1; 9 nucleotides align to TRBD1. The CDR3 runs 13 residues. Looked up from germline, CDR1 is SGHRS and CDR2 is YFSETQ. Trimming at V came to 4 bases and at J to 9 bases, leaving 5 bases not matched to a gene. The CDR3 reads CASSPLQGAEQFF. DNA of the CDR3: TGCGCCAGCAGCCCGTTACAGGGGGCTGAGCAGTTCTTC. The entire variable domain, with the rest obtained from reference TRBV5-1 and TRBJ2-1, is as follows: KAGVTQTPRYLIKTRGQQVTLSCSPISGHRSVSWYQQTPGQGLQFLFEYFSETQRNKGNFPGRFSGRQFSNSRSEMNVSTLELGDSALYLCASSPLQGAEQFFGPGTRLTVL.

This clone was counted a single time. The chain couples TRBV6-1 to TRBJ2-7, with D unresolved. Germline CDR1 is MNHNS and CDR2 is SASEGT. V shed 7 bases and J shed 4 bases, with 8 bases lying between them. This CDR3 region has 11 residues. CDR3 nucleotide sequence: TGTGCCAGCATGTACGGTTACGAGCAGTACTTC. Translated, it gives CASMYGYEQYF.

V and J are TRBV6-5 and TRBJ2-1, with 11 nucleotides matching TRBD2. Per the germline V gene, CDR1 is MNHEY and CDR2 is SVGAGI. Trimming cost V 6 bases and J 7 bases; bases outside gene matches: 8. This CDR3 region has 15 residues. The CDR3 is CASSLAGGLGNEQFF. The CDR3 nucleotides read TGTGCCAGCAGCTTAGCGGGGGGGCTTGGGAATGAGCAGTTCTTC.

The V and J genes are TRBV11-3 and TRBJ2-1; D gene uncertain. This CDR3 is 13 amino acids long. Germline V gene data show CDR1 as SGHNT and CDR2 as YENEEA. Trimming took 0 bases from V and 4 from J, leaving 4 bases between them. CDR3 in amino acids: CASSLDRYNEQFF. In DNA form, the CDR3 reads TGTGCCAGCAGCTTAGACAGATACAATGAGCAGTTCTTC.

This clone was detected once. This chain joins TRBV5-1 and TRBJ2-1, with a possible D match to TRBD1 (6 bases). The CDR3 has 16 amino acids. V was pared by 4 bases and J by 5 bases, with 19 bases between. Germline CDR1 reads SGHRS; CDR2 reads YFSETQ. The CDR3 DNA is TGCGCCAGCAGCCTTGGGGGCAGGCATCCCAACAATGAGCAGTTCTTC. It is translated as CASSLGGRHPNNEQFF.

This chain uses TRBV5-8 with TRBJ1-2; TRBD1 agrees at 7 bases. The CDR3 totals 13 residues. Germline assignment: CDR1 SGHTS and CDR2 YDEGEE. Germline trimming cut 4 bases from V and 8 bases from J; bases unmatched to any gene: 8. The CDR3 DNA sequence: TGTGCCAGCAGCATTGACAGGGATTACGGCTACACCTTC. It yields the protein CASSIDRDYGYTF.

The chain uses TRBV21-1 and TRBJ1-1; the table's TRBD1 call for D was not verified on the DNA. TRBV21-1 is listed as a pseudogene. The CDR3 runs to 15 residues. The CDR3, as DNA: TGTGCCAGCAGCAAAGGACACCTGTTGGCGACTGAAGCTTTCTTT. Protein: CASSKGHLLATEAFF.

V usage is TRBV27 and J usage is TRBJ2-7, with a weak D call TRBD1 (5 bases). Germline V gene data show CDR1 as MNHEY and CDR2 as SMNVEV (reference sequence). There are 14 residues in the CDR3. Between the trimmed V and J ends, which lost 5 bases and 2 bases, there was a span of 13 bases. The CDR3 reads CASSLRGSTYEQYF. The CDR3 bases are TGTGCCAGCAGTCTAAGGGGCAGCACCTACGAGCAGTACTTC.

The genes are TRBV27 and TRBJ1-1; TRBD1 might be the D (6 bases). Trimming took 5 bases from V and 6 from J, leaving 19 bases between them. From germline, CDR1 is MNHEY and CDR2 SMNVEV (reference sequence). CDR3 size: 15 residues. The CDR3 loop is CASSPLRGTKPEAFF. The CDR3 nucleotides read TGTGCCAGCAGTCCCCTCAGGGGAACAAAACCTGAAGCTTTCTTT.

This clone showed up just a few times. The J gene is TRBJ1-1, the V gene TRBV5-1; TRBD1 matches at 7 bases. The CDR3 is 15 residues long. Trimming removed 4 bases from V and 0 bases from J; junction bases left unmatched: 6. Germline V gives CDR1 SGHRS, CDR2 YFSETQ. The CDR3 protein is CASSPNRGMNTEAFF. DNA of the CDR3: TGCGCCAGCAGCCCGAACAGGGGAATGAACACTGAAGCTTTCTTT.

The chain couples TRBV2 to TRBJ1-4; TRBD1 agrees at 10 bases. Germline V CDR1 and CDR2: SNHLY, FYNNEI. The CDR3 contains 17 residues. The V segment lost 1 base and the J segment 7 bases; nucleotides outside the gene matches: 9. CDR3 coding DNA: TGTGCCAGCAGTGAAGTTATGACAGGGGGCGGGGGTGAAAAACTGTTTTTT. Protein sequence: CASSEVMTGGGGEKLFF.

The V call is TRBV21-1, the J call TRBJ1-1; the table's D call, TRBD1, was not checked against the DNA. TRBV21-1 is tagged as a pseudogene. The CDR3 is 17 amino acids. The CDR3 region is CASSKVGNRGCNTEAFF. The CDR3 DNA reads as TGTGCCAGCAGCAAAGTCGGCAACAGGGGGTGTAACACTGAAGCTTTCTTT.

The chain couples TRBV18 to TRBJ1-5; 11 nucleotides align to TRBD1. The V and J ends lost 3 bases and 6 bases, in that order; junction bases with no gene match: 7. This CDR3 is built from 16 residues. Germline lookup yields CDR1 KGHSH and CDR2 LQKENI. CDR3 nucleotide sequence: TGTGCCAGCTCACCCACCGGGACAGGGGGGTTTCAGCCCCAGCATTTT. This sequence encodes CASSPTGTGGFQPQHF.

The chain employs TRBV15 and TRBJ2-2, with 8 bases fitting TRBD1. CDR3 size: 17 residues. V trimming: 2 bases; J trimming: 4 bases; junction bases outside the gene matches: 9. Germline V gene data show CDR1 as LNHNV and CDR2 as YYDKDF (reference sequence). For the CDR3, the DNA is TGTGCCACCAGCAGATCAGGGGGCCGGGCCGGCACCGGGGAGCTGTTTTTT. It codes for CATSRSGGRAGTGELFF.

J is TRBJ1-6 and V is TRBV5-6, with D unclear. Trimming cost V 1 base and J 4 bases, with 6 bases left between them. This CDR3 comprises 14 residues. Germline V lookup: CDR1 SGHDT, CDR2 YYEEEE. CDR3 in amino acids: CASSLSMYNSPLHF. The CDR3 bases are TGTGCCAGCAGCTTGTCAATGTATAATTCACCCCTCCACTTT.

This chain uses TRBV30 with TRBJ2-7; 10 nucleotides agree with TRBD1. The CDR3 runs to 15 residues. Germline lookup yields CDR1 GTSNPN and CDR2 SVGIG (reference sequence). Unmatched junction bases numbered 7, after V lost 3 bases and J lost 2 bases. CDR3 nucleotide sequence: TGTGCCTGGAGCCTAAGACAGGGGGCCACCTACGAGCAGTACTTC. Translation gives CAWSLRQGATYEQYF.

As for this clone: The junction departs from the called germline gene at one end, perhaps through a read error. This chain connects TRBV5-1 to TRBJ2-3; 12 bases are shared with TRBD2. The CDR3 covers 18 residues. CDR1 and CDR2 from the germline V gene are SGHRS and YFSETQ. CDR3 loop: CASSLGLAGGLGTDTQYF. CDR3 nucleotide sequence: TGCGCCAGCAGCTTAGGGCTAGCGGGGGGGTTGGGCACGGATACGCAGTATTTT.

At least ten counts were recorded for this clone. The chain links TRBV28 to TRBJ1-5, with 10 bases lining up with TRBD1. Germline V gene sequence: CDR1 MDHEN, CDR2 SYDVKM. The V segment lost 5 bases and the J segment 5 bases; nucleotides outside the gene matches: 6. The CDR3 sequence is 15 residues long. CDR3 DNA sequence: TGTGCCAGCAGTCTGGGACAGGGGAAGTATCAGCCCCAGCATTTT. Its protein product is CASSLGQGKYQPQHF.

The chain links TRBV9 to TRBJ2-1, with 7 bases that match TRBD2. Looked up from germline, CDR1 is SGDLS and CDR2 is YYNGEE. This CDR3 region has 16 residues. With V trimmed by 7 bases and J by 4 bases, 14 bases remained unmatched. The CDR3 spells CASSKRMLAAYNEQFF. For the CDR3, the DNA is TGTGCCAGCTCTAAGCGTATGCTAGCGGCGTACAATGAGCAGTTCTTC.

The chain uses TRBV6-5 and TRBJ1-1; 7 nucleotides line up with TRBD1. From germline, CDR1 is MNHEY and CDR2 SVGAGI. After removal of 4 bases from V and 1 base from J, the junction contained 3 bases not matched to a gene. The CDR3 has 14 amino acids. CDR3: CASSSNRGNTEAFF. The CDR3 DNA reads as TGTGCCAGCAGTTCCAACAGGGGGAACACTGAAGCTTTCTTT.